The 4 T cell receptor beta chains below were found in one sample sequenced in a study of vaccination and CD4 T cells after COVID-19. The treatment: roughly 10-day PBMC culture with coronavirus spike peptide pools or control peptides (ViraFEST assay). With the Oncomine TCR Beta short-read assay, DNA from cultured CD4+ T cells was sequenced. TCRdb independently ran MiXCR on the PCR reads; one entry per CDR3 protein. The sample holds roughly 19,000 distinct CDR3 sequences, 53% seen once. No cognate antigen is known for these TCRs. This specimen was CD4+ T cells from blood, cultured in vitro, taken before SARS-CoV-2 vaccination. Every receptor here comes from a human donor who had recovered from COVID-19.

This clonotype was counted a few times. V is TRBV6-5 and J is TRBJ1-6; D is uncertain. With 4 bases removed from V and 8 bases from J, the gap between germline ends came to 9 bases. The germline V gene encodes CDR1 MNHEY and CDR2 SVGAGI. The CDR3 extends over 13 amino acids. This CDR3 is CASSWGEDSPLHF. The CDR3 DNA follows: TGTGCCAGCAGTTGGGGTGAGGATTCACCCCTCCACTTT.

The rearrangement joins TRBV14 to TRBJ1-5; no firm D call. Germline values: CDR1 SGHDN, CDR2 FVKESK. The CDR3 has 13 amino acids. V dropped 1 base and J dropped 3 bases, with 4 bases sitting between them. The chain's CDR3 is CASSQGINQPQHF. The CDR3 coding sequence is TGTGCCAGCAGCCAAGGGATCAATCAGCCCCAGCATTTT.

The chain has TRBV7-2 and TRBJ2-7; D is possibly TRBD1 or TRBD2 (5 bases each). The CDR3 has 16 amino acids. Germline V CDR1 and CDR2: SGHTA, FQGNSA. With 1 base removed from V and 0 bases from J, the gap between germline ends came to 13 bases. The CDR3 is CASSLGGTAASYEQYF. DNA for the CDR3: TGTGCCAGCAGCTTAGGTGGGACGGCCGCCTCCTACGAGCAGTACTTC. Variable domain in full (rest from reference TRBV7-2 and TRBJ2-7): GAGVSQSPSNKVTEKGKDVELRCDPISGHTALYWYRQSLGQGLEFLIYFQGNSAPDKSGLPSDRFSAERTGGSVSTLTIQRTQQEDSAVYLCASSLGGTAASYEQYFGPGTRLTVT.

The CDR3 DNA reads as TGTGCCAGCAGTAGGGACAGGAGTGTCGCTGAAGCTTTCTTT. Its protein is CASSRDRSVAEAFF. The rearrangement uses TRBV28 and TRBJ1-1, with TRBD1 matching over 8 bases. The CDR3 runs to 14 residues. J gave up 6 bases and V 5 bases, and 8 bases lay outside the gene matches. In germline, CDR1 is MDHEN, CDR2 SYDVKM. The variable domain in full, completed from reference TRBV28 and TRBJ1-1, reads DVKVTQSSRYLVKRTGEKVFLECVQDMDHENMFWYRQDPGLGLRLIYFSYDVKMKEKGDIPEGYSVSREKKERFSLILESASTNQTSMYLCASSRDRSVAEAFFGQGTRLTVV.